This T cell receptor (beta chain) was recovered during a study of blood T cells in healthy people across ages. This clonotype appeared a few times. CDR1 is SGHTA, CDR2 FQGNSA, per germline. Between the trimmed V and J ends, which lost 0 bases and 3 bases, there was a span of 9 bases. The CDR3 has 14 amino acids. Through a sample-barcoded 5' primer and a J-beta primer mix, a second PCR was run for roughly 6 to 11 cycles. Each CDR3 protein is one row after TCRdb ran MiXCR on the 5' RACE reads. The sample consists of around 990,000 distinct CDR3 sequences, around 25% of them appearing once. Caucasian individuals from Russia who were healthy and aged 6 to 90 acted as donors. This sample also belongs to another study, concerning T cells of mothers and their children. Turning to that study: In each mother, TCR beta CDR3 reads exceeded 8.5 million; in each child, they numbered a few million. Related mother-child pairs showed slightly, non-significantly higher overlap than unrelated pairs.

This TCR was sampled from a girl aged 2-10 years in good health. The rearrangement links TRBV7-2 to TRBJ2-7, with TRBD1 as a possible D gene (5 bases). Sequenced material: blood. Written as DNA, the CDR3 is TGTGCCAGCAGCTTAGCGGTGCAGGGCTACGAGCAGTACTTC. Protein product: CASSLAVQGYEQYF.